The source of this T cell receptor (beta chain) is a study of control samples from healthy donors and cancer patients. The ends lost 2 bases at V and 3 bases at J; junction bases unmatched: 6. Germline V gene lookup returns CDR1 KGHSH and CDR2 LQKENI. This CDR3 comprises 15 residues. Produced via immunoSEQ multiplex PCR; TCRdb's table is partial and in-frame only. Of around 29,000 clones listed, roughly 85% were seen once; the top ten hold roughly 21%. This TCR was recovered from a man aged 55 to 70 with head and neck cancer. This chain links TRBV18 with TRBJ1-2; 7 nucleotides line up with TRBD1. Input material: PBMCs. The CDR3 here is CASSPDRAGDYGYTF. CDR3 nucleotides: TGTGCCAGCTCACCAGACAGGGCCGGAGACTATGGCTACACCTTC.